This T cell receptor (beta chain) was observed in a study of T cells in Graves' hyperthyroidism and ophthalmopathy. RNA transcripts yielded amplified TCR beta CDR3 regions. Carried out on the TCR CDR3, a first-round RT-PCR used the HTBI primer set. TCRdb processed the multiplex PCR reads anew with MiXCR; each CDR3 protein has one entry. The sample consists of nearly 600,000 distinct CDR3 sequences, approximately 14% of them appearing once. This clonotype has a handful of counts. Antigen: not known. Trimming took 5 bases from V and 6 from J, leaving 13 bases between them. The CDR3 consists of 12 residues. Germline V gene data show CDR1 as GTSNPN and CDR2 as SVGIG (reference sequence). The study, taken as a whole, reports: Blood also held most thyroid clonotypes expanded beyond 0.001. The authors' 13 V-J model separated ophthalmopathy from stable hyperthyroidism.

The V gene is TRBV30, the J gene TRBJ1-2; a possible D gene is TRBD1 (5 bases). The source of this sequence is a young woman with Graves' ophthalmopathy. Source material: blood. In DNA, the CDR3 is TGTGCCTGGGACGACCAGGGAAATGGCTACACCTTC. It specifies CAWDDQGNGYTF.